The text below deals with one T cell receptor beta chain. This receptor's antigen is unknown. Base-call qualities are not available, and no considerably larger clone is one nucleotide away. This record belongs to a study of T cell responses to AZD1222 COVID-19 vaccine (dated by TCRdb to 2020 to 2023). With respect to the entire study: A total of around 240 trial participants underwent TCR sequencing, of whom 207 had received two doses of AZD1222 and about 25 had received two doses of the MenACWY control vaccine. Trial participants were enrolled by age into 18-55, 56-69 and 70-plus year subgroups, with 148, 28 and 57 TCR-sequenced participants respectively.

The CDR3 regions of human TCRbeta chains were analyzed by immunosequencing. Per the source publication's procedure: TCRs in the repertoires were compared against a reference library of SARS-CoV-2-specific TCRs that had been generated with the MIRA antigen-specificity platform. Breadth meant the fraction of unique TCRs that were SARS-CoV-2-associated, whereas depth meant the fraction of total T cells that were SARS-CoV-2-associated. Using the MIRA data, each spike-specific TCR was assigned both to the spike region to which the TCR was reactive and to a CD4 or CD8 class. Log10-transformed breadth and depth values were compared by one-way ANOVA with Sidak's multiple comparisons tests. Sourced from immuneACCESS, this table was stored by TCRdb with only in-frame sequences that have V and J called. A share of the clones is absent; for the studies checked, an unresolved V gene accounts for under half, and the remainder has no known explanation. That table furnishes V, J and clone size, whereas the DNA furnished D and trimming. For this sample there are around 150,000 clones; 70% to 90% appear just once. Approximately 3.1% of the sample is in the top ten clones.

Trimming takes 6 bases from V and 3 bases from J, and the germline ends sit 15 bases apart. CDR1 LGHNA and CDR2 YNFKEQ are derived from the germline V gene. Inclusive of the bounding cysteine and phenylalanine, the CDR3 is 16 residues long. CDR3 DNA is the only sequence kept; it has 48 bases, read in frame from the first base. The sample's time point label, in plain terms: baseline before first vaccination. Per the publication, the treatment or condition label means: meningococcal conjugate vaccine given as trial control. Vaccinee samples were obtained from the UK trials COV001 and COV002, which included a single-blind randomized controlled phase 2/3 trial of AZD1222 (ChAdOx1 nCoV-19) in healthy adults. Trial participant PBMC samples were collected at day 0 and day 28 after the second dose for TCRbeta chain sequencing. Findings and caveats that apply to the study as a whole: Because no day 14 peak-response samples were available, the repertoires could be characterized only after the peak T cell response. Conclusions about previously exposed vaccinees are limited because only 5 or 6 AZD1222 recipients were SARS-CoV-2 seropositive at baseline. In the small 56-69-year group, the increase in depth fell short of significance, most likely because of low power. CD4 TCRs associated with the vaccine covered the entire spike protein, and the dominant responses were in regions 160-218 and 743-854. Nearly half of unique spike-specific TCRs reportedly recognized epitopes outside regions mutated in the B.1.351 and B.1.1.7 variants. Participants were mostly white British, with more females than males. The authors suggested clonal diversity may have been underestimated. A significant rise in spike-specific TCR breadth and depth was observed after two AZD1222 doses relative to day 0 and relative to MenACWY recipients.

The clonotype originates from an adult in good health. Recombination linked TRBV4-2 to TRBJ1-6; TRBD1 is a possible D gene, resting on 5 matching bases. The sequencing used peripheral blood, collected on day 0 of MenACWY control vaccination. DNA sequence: TGTGCCAGCAGTCTCAGGGAATCTGACTATAATTCACCCCTCCACTTT. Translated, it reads CASSLRESDYNSPLHF.